This T cell receptor beta chain was sequenced for a study of T cell responses to AZD1222 COVID-19 vaccine. On the study more broadly: Second-dose intervals near 4 or 12 weeks were combined. Study-level results: Unmutated variant regions are reportedly the target of nearly half of TCRs that are spike-specific. Spike-specific TCR repertoires showed rising breadth and depth after two AZD1222 doses.

Trimming shortened V by 1 base and J by 0 bases, and 7 bases separated the two germline ends. CDR1 and CDR2 from the germline V gene are SGHTA and FQGTGA. There are 15 residues in the CDR3. Clones were read by immunoSEQ multiplex PCR, and TCRdb kept only the in-frame ones, dropping some. Counted here are over 100,000 clones, more than 85% occurring once; the ten biggest clones make up 5%. Notes on this clone: The antigen is unknown.

Here the sequenced sample was peripheral blood, taken on day 0 of AZD1222 vaccination. The chain couples TRBV7-3 to TRBJ1-5; no clear D. The TCR was taken from an adult in good health. CDR3 protein: CASSLRRLSNQPQHF. The CDR3 bases are TGTGCCAGCAGCTTAAGGCGACTTAGCAATCAGCCCCAGCATTTT. Filled out from reference TRBV7-3 and TRBJ1-5, the complete variable domain reads GAGVSQTPSNKVTEKGKYVELRCDPISGHTALYWYRQSLGQGPEFLIYFQGTGAADDSGLPNDRFFAVRPEGSVSTLKIQRTERGDSAVYLCASSLRRLSNQPQHFGDGTRLSIL.